This T cell receptor (beta chain) is drawn from a study of cytomegalovirus exposure and HLA in healthy donors. On this clone itself: What it binds is not known.

The CDR3 extends over 13 amino acids. CDR1 and CDR2 from the germline V gene are MNHNS and SASEGT. The V end lost 5 bases, the J end lost 5 bases, and 10 bases lay between the germline ends. Overall study findings and caveats: Diagnosis of cytomegalovirus status made by the classifier reportedly showed high specificity and sensitivity. It was 164 TCR beta chains that were listed as cytomegalovirus-associated. First-cohort TCR clusters were later found to tend to co-occur in the 120 validation repertoires. The study found most TCR sequences rare, yet found some public TCRs in many donors.

Data came from immunoSEQ multiplex PCR; TCRdb stores just in-frame clones and leaves some out. This sample has more than 85,000 clones, with approximately 94% found just once. What was sequenced was PBMCs. The receptor's source is a woman aged 25 to 39 in good health and CMV-seropositive. The chain joins TRBV6-1 to TRBJ1-5, with a tentative D call TRBD1 (6 bases). This CDR3 is CASSRDNYQPQHF. The DNA of the CDR3 is TGTGCCAGCAGTCGGGACAACTATCAGCCCCAGCATTTT.